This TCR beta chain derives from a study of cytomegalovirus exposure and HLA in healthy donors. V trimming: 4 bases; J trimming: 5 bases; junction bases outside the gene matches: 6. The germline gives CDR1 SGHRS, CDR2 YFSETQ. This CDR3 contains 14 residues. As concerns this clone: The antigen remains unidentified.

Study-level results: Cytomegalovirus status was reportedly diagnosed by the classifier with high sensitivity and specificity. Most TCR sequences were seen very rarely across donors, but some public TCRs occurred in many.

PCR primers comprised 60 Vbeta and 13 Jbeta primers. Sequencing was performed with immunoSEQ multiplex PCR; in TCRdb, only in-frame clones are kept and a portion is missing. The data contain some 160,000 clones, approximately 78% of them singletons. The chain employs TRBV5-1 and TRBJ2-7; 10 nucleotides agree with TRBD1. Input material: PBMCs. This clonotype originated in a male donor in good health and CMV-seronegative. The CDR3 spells CASSLGTGANEQYF. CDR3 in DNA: TGCGCCAGCAGCCTCGGGACAGGGGCCAACGAGCAGTACTTC.